The 12 T cell receptor beta chains presented below share a single source sample, sequenced in a study of monozygotic twins with cystic fibrosis. Some clones are missing from TCRdb's copy, which holds only in-frame ones; the method was immunoSEQ multiplex PCR. Of approximately 17,000 clones in the sample, 96% were seen once. The sample consisted of blood. The receptor set was obtained from a girl aged 2-10 years with cystic fibrosis.

The chain uses TRBV6-5 and TRBJ1-1; TRBD1 agrees at 7 bases. The V gene's germline CDR1 is MNHEY and CDR2 SVGAGI. V was clipped by 6 bases and J by 3 bases; unmatched bases: 4. This CDR3 comprises 13 residues. In DNA, the CDR3 is TGTGCCAGCAGCCCGGGACAGCACACTGAAGCTTTCTTT. Its translation is CASSPGQHTEAFF.

V is TRBV19 and J is TRBJ1-2; D possibly corresponds to TRBD1 (6 bases). This CDR3 has 17 residues. Trimming removed 1 base from V and 6 bases from J, with 21 bases in between. Germline values: CDR1 LNHDA, CDR2 SQIVND (reference sequence). CDR3 in amino acids: CASSIGAYGGATDGYTF. CDR3 DNA: TGTGCCAGTAGTATAGGGGCTTACGGGGGGGCCACTGATGGCTACACCTTC.

This chain links TRBV13 with TRBJ1-6; D unresolved. V was shortened by 5 bases and J by 4 bases, with 12 bases between the two germline ends. The germline V gene encodes CDR1 PRHDT and CDR2 FYEKMQ (reference sequence). The CDR3 has 15 residues. This CDR3 reads CASSVWSTYNSPLHF. For the CDR3, the DNA is TGTGCCAGCAGCGTCTGGTCCACGTATAATTCACCCCTCCACTTT. The whole variable domain, remainder taken from reference TRBV13 and TRBJ1-6, is AAGVIQSPRHLIKEKRETATLKCYPIPRHDTVYWYQQGPGQDPQFLISFYEKMQSDKGSIPDRFSAQQFSDYHSELNMSSLELGDSALYFCASSVWSTYNSPLHFGNGTRLTVT.

The rearrangement joins TRBV7-9 to TRBJ2-7, with D possibly TRBD1 on 5 matching bases. Trimming shortened V by 5 bases and J by 3 bases, and 14 bases separated the two germline ends. Germline V gene data show CDR1 as SEHNR and CDR2 as FQNEAQ (reference sequence). This CDR3 has 14 residues. The CDR3 DNA reads as TGTGCCAGCAGCCCCCCAGGGCCAAACTACGAGCAGTACTTC. This encodes CASSPPGPNYEQYF.

This rearrangement joins TRBV4-3 to TRBJ2-3, with TRBD2 matching 8 bases. The CDR3 sequence is 14 residues long. V lost 6 bases and J lost 7; bases outside the gene matches: 9. CDR1 is LGHNA and CDR2 is YSLEER in the germline V gene. This chain's CDR3 is CASSTGGGSYTQYF. The CDR3 DNA reads as TGCGCCAGCAGTACCGGGGGGGGCAGTTATACGCAGTATTTT.

V is TRBV7-9 and J is TRBJ2-7; maybe TRBD2 (5 bases). Per the germline V gene, CDR1 is SEHNR and CDR2 is FQNEAQ (reference sequence). V was cut by 1 base and J by 5 bases, with 12 bases left in between. The CDR3 sequence is 14 residues long. CDR3 sequence (DNA): TGTGCCAGCAGCTTAGGAGGGTTCGGGAACGAGCAGTACTTC. Translating gives CASSLGGFGNEQYF.

The J gene is TRBJ1-1, the V gene TRBV6-1; D remains ambiguous. The V gene's germline CDR1 is MNHNS and CDR2 SASEGT. The CDR3 totals 12 residues. Trimming cost V 3 bases and J 5 bases, with 7 bases left between them. In nucleotides, the CDR3 is TGTGCCAGCAGTGACGGGCTAACTGAAGCTTTCTTT. It codes for CASSDGLTEAFF.

V gene TRBV7-8 combines with J gene TRBJ1-6, with 7 bases aligning to TRBD1. Losses at the gene ends were 5 bases for V and 11 bases for J; bases not matched to a gene: 9. Germline V gene data show CDR1 as SGHVS and CDR2 as FQNEAQ. The CDR3 has 14 residues. The CDR3, as DNA: TGTGCCAGCAGCGCCGCCGGGACAGAGGCACCCCTCCACTTT. Its translation is CASSAAGTEAPLHF.

The chain links TRBV29-1 to TRBJ1-1; 7 bases line up with TRBD1. The germline V gene has CDR1 SQVTM and CDR2 ANQGSEA. V trimming: 3 bases; J trimming: 1 base; junction bases outside the gene matches: 8. The CDR3 is 15 amino acids. CDR3 DNA sequence: TGCAGCGTTGATCCTGGGGGACAGAGGAACACTGAAGCTTTCTTT. Protein sequence: CSVDPGGQRNTEAFF.

This clone was detected once. The chain joins TRBV4-1 to TRBJ2-4; D possibly corresponds to TRBD2 (5 bases). The CDR3 is 15 amino acids. V was trimmed by 0 bases and J by 7 bases, leaving 13 bases between them. Germline V gene sequence: CDR1 MGHRA, CDR2 YSYEKL. CDR3 nucleotides: TGCGCCAGCAGCCAAGAAGATGGGGAGTTTAACATTCAGTACTTC. Translated: CASSQEDGEFNIQYF.

V is TRBV7-6 and J is TRBJ2-1; TRBD2 aligns across 8 bases. Per germline, CDR1 SGHVS and CDR2 FNYEAQ. CDR3 size: 15 residues. With V trimmed by 0 bases and J by 6 bases, 4 bases remained unmatched. CDR3 sequence (DNA): TGTGCCAGCAGCTTAGCTGGCGGGGGGCCCAATGAGCAGTTCTTC. It translates to CASSLAGGGPNEQFF.

The sample holds a few counts of this clone. V is TRBV19 and J is TRBJ1-2, with unresolved D. The germline V gene encodes CDR1 LNHDA and CDR2 SQIVND (reference sequence). The V gene lost 4 bases and the J gene lost 2 bases, with 14 bases spanning the gap. This CDR3 has 15 amino acids. The chain's CDR3 is CASSKRGLGNYGYTF. In DNA form, the CDR3 reads TGTGCCAGTAGTAAACGGGGTCTTGGAAACTATGGCTACACCTTC.